This T cell receptor beta chain was identified during a study of regulatory T cells in long-lasting Graves disease. Time point in this sample: persistent/refractory GD, antithyroid drugs over 5 years with positive TRAb. TCR sequences were obtained from RNA taken from PBMCs. The study, taken as a whole, reports: The TCR repertoire of persistent Graves' patients was less diverse than that of newly diagnosed ones.

As to this clonotype: Antigen specificity is unknown.

CDR3 length: 15 residues. Trimming removed 8 bases at V and 3 bases at J, with 14 bases between. iRepertoire HTBI primers and Arm-PCR of CDR3 regions built TCR beta libraries. TCRdb re-derived calls from the multiplex PCR reads in MiXCR, one entry per CDR3 protein. The sample shows around 450,000 distinct CDR3 sequences, roughly a fifth of them seen only once. The input for sequencing was peripheral blood mononuclear cells (PBMCs), taken when the disease was refractory, from a patient treated with antithyroid drugs. This clonotype originated in a female donor with Graves disease. V and J are TRBV12-3 or TRBV12-4 and TRBJ1-6; D uncertain. The CDR3 nucleotides are TGTGCCAGCGGTTCCGGCAACTTCTATAATTCACCCCTCCACTTT. Translation: CASGSGNFYNSPLHF.